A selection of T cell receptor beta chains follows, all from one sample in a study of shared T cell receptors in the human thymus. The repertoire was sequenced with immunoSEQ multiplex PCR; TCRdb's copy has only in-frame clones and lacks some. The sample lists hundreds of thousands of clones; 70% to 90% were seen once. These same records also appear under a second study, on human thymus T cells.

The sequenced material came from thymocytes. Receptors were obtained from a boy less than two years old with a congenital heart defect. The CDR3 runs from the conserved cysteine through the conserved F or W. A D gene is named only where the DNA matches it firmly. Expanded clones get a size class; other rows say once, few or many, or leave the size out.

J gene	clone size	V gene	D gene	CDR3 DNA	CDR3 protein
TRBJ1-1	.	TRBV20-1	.	TGCAGTGCTAATCGGGGATCTGAAGCTTTCTTT	CSANRGSEAFF
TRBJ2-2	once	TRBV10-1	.	TGCGCCAGCAGTGAGAGCGACAGGCCGAACACCGGGGAGCTGTTTTTT	CASSESDRPNTGELFF
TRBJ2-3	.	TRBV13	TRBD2	TGTGCCAGCAGCTTGGGGCCCCAGCGGGAGTCAGATACGCAGTATTTT	CASSLGPQRESDTQYF
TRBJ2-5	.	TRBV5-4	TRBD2	TGTGCCAGCAGCTTCGGACTAGCGGGAGTGAGGGAGACCCAGTACTTC	CASSFGLAGVRETQYF
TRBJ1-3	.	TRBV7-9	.	TGTGCCAGCAGCTTGGGAGTCCCTGGAAACACCATATATTTT	CASSLGVPGNTIYF
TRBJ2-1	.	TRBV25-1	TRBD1	TGTGCCAGCAGTGGGGACAGTAATGAGCAGTTCTTC	CASSGDSNEQFF
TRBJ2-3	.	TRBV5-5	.	TGTGCCAGCAGTACCGAGGTTAGCGGAGATACGCAGTATTTT	CASSTEVSGDTQYF
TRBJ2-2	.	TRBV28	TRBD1	TGTGCCAGCAGAGGTACAGGGGGCACCGGGGAGCTGTTTTTT	CASRGTGGTGELFF
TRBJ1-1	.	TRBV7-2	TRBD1	TGTGCCAGCAGCTTAGGGGGACAGGGGGCCACTGACACTGAAGCTTTCTTT	CASSLGGQGATDTEAFF
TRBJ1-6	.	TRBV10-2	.	TGCGCCAGCAACGTAGGCGCGGCGGGTTCACCCCTCCACTTT	CASNVGAAGSPLHF
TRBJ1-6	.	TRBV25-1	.	TGTGCCAGCAGTGAATCACAGGGCGTAGGATCACCCCTCCACTTT	CASSESQGVGSPLHF